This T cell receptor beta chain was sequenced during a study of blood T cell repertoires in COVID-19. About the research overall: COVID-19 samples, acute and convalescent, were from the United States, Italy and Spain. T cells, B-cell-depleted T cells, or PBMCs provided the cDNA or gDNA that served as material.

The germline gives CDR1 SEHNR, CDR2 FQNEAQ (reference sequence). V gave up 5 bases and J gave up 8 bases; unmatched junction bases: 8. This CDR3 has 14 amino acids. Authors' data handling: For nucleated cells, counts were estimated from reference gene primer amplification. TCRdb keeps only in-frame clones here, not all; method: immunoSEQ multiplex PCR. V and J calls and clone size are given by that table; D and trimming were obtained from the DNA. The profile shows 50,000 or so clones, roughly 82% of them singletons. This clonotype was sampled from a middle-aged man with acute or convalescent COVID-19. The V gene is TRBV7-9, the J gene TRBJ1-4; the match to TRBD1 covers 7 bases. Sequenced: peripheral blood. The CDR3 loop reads CASSIDRAREKLFF. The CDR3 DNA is TGTGCCAGCAGCATAGACAGGGCCAGAGAAAAACTGTTTTTT.